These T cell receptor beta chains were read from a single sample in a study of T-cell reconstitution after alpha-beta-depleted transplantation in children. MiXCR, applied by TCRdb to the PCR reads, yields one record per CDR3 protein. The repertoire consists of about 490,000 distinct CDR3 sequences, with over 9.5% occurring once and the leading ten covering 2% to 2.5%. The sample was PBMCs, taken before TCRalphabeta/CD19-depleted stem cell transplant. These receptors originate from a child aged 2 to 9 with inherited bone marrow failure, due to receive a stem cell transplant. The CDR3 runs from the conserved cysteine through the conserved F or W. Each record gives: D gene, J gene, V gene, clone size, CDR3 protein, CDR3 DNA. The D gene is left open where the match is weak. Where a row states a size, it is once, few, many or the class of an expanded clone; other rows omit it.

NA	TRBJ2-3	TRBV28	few	CASSLYGTQEEDTQYF	TGTGCCAGCAGTTTATATGGGACCCAGGAGGAAGATACGCAGTATTTT
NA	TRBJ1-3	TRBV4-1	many	CASSQLTAGNTIYF	TGCGCCAGCAGCCAACTAACAGCTGGAAACACCATATATTTT
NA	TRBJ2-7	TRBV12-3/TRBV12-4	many	CASSSGDEQYF	TGTGCCAGCAGTTCCGGGGACGAGCAGTACTTC
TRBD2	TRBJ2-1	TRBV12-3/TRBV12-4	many	CASSLAGGDNEQFF	TGTGCCAGCAGTCTAGCGGGAGGGGACAATGAGCAGTTCTTC
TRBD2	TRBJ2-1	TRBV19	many	CASRPGTSGTNEQFF	TGTGCCAGTAGACCAGGGACTAGCGGGACCAATGAGCAGTTCTTC
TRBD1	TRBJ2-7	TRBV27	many	CASSGDRFTYEQYF	TGTGCCAGCAGTGGGGACAGATTCACCTACGAGCAGTACTTC
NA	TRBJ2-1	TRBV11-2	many	CASSLVQAGRSYNEQFF	TGTGCCAGCAGCTTAGTCCAAGCGGGCAGGTCCTACAATGAGCAGTTCTTC
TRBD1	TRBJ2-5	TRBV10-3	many	CAISDPTGGRETQYF	TGTGCCATCAGTGACCCGACAGGGGGCAGGGAGACCCAGTACTTC
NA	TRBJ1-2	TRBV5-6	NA	CASSGSYDGYTF	TGTGCCAGCAGCGGATCCTACGATGGCTACACCTTC
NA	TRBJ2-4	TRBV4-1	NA	CASSQPRDLAKNIQYF	TGCGCCAGCAGCCAGCCGCGGGACTTAGCCAAAAACATTCAGTACTTC
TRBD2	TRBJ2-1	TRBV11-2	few	CASSLLPGLAGGFDEQFF	TGTGCCAGCAGCTTATTACCGGGACTAGCGGGAGGTTTCGATGAGCAGTTCTTC
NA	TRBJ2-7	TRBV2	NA	CASSATPYYEQYF	TGTGCCAGCAGTGCCACTCCATATTACGAGCAGTACTTC
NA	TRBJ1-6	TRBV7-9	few	CASSEQYSPLHF	TGTGCCAGCAGCGAACAGTATTCACCCCTCCACTTT
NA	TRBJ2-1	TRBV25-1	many	CASSEYGARNNEQFF	TGTGCCAGCAGTGAATATGGGGCACGAAACAATGAGCAGTTCTTC
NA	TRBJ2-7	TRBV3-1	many	CASSQVPSLRLRHEQYF	TGTGCCAGCAGCCAAGTACCTAGCTTACGCTTAAGACACGAGCAGTACTTC
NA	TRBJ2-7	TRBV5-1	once	CASAPYAGRKYEQYF	TGCGCCAGCGCCCCCTACGCGGGACGGAAGTACGAGCAGTACTTC
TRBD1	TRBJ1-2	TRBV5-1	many	CASRLDRVGGYTF	TGCGCCAGCAGACTTGACAGGGTTGGTGGCTACACCTTC
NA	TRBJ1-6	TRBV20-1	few	CSAAAGNSPLHF	TGCAGTGCTGCGGCAGGCAATTCACCCCTCCACTTT
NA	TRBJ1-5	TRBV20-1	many	CSASRGGINQPQHF	TGCAGTGCTAGCCGGGGCGGAATTAATCAGCCCCAGCATTTT
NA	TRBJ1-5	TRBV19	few	CASSSWTYQPQHF	TGTGCCAGTAGTAGTTGGACCTATCAGCCCCAGCATTTT
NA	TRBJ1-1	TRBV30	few	CAWRLGGNTEAFF	TGTGCCTGGAGACTCGGAGGGAACACTGAAGCTTTCTTT
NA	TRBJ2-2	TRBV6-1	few	CASSEPVSNTGELFF	TGTGCCAGCAGTGAACCGGTATCGAACACCGGGGAGCTGTTTTTT
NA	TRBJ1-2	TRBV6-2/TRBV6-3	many	CASSLLGNYGYTF	TGTGCCAGCAGTTTATTGGGGAACTATGGCTACACCTTC
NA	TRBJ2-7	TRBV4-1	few	CASSQGSAHEQYF	TGCGCCAGCAGCCAGGGGAGCGCCCACGAGCAGTACTTC
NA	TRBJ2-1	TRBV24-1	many	CATSDHTGTPKQFF	TGTGCCACCAGTGACCATACCGGGACGCCCAAGCAGTTCTTC
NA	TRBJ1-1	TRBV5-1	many	CASSRRDGEAFF	TGCGCCAGCAGCCGCCGGGACGGTGAAGCTTTCTTT
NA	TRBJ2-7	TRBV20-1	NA	CSASSTREVGYEQYF	TGCAGTGCTAGTTCCACTAGGGAGGTCGGCTACGAGCAGTACTTC
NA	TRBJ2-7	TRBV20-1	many	CSARWGGSSYEQYF	TGCAGTGCTAGATGGGGGGGCAGCTCCTACGAGCAGTACTTC
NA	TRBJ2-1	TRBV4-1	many	CASSQGALTPYNEQFF	TGCGCCAGCAGCCAAGGGGCCTTAACTCCCTACAATGAGCAGTTCTTC
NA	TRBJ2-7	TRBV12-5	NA	CASGIADAYEQYF	TGTGCTAGTGGTATAGCGGATGCCTACGAGCAGTACTTC
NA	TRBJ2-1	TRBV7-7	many	CASSLGSPASYNEQFF	TGTGCTAGCAGCTTAGGTTCACCAGCCTCCTACAATGAGCAGTTCTTC
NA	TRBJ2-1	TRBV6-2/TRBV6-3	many	CASSYSHALVGDEQFF	TGTGCCAGCAGTTATTCCCACGCTTTAGTGGGCGATGAGCAGTTCTTC
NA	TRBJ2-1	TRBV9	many	CASSVAENNEQFF	TGTGCCAGCAGCGTAGCTGAAAACAATGAGCAGTTCTTC
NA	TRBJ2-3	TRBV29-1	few	CSVERIVASDTQYF	TGCAGCGTTGAGAGGATAGTAGCTTCAGATACGCAGTATTTT